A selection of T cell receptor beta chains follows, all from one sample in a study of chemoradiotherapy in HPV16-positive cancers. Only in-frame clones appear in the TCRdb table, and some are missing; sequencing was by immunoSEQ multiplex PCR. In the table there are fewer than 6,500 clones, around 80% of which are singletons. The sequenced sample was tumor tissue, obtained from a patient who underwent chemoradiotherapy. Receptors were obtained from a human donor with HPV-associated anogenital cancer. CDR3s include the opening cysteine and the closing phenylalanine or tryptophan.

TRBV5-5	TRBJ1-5	CASSLRTGNQPQHF
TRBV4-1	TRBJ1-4	CASEQGTNEKLFF
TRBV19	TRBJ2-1	CASSIGPLEGNEQFF
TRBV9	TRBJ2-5	CASSQQITPQETQYF
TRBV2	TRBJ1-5	CASSRGTNQPQHF
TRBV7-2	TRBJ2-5	CASSLTPSGGETQYF
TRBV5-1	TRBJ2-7	CASSQRERGREQYF
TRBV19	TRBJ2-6	CASSPTGGSLSGANVLTF
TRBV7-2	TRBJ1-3	CASSLVGGGNTIYF
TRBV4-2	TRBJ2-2	CASSQGAGGPTGELFF
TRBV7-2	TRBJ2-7	CASHPRGSGGAVEQYF
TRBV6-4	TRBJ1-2	CASSDSKSPGADNYGYTF
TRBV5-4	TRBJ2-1	CASSWPGRLAGNNEQFF
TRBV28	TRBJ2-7	CASTPGGFSYEQYF
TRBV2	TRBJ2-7	CASSVGSGPYEQYF
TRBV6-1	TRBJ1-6	CASSEVVGPLHF
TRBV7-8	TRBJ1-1	CASAPGMGTEAFF
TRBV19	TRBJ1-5	CASSIDFILRTGHQPQHF
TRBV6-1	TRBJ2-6	CATQGGDSGANVLTF
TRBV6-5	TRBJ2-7	CASSLGHPKTYEQYF
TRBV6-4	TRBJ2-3	CASSDSWAGDTDTQYF
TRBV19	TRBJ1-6	CASAKTPAGWNSPLHF
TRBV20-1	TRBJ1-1	CSARDTEAFF
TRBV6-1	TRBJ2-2	CASKAVAGSTGELFF
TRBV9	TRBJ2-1	CASSIGLAGGTEQFF
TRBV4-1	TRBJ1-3	CASSQDWAGGGNTIYF
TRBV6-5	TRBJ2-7	CASSYSGGKTYEQYF
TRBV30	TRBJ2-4	CASSGNIQYF
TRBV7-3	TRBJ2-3	CASSLTSAGPSTDTQYF
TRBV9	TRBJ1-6	CASSAHDSGTGSSPLHF
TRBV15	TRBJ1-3	CATSRDSTAGNTIYF
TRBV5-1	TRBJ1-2	CASSDIGGSGYGYTF
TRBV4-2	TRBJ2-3	CASSQELGEGDTQYF
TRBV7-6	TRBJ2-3	CASSLGQGAADTQYF
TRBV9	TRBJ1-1	CASSVGGTGAEAFF
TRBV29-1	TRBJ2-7	CSVEGGYSYEQYF
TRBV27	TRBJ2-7	CASSLDRDAYEQYF
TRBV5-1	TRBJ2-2	CASSSTSGGSGELFF
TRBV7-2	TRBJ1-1	CASSSDLDTEAFF
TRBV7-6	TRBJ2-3	CASSRTGLSTDTQYF
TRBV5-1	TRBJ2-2	CASSSIRQGELFF
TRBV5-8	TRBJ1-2	CASSLTLIGANYGYTF
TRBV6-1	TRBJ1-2	CASSEVPLSGYTF
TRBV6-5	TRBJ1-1	CASSYSGGGRTEAFF
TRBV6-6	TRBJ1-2	CASSSTENYGYTF
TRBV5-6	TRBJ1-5	CASSLGAGQPQHF
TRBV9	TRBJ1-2	CASSADTGRSNYGYTF
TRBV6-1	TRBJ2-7	CASVPGTGVHEQYF
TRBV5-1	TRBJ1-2	CASSFDRDYGYTF
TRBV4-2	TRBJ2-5	CASSFLAGGEGTQYF
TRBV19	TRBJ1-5	CASSIRGSNQPQHF
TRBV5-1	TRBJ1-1	CASSFSRRGKGTEAFF
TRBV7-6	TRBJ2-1	CASSLSTYNEQFF